A single sample gave rise to the 29 T cell receptor beta chains below, sequenced in a study of T cells after yellow fever vaccination. TCRdb called the 5' RACE reads again in MiXCR, with one record for every CDR3 protein. The repertoire holds approximately 260,000 distinct CDR3 sequences, with around 13% as singletons. The starting material was CD4+ T cells sorted from PBMCs, obtained 45 days after the yellow fever booster vaccination. These receptors all come from a man younger than 45 who received the YFV17D yellow fever vaccine.

This chain uses TRBV3-1 with TRBJ2-1; TRBD2 matches at 10 bases. With V trimmed by 3 bases and J by 15 bases, 8 bases remained unmatched. CDR1 is LGHDT and CDR2 is YNNKEL in the germline V gene (reference sequence). This CDR3 has 13 amino acids. In nucleotides, the CDR3 is TGTGCCAGCAGCCAGGCTAGCGGGAGTTTGATGTTCTTC. This codes for CASSQASGSLMFF.

V is TRBV20-1 and J is TRBJ2-3, with 9 bases lining up with TRBD2. This CDR3 is built from 15 residues. Losses at the gene ends were 6 bases for V and 0 bases for J; bases not matched to a gene: 7. Germline-derived CDR1 and CDR2 are DFQATT and SNEGSKA (reference sequence). The chain's CDR3 is CSAQPTSGSTDTQYF. The CDR3 nucleotides are TGCAGTGCCCAACCTACTAGCGGGAGCACAGATACGCAGTATTTT.

The chain couples TRBV30 to TRBJ2-1; D is ambiguous. Germline-derived CDR1 and CDR2 are GTSNPN and SVGIG (reference sequence). This CDR3 is 13 amino acids long. Trimming cost V 2 bases and J 8 bases, with 13 bases left between them. CDR3 amino acids: CAWSSRPVDEQFF. For the CDR3, the DNA is TGTGCCTGGAGTTCCCGGCCCGTAGATGAGCAGTTCTTC.

The rearrangement links TRBV5-4 to TRBJ2-1; TRBD2 is a possible D gene (6 bases). The germline gives CDR1 SGHNT, CDR2 YYREEE (reference sequence). The V end lost 2 bases, the J end lost 7 bases, and 16 bases lay between the germline ends. This CDR3 has 15 residues. The CDR3 coding sequence is TGTGCCAGCAGCTTTGCGGGGAGGTTAGATAATGAGCAGTTCTTC. This sequence encodes CASSFAGRLDNEQFF. The full variable domain, with the rest looked up from reference TRBV5-4 and TRBJ2-1, is ETGVTQSPTHLIKTRGQQVTLRCSSQSGHNTVSWYQQALGQGPQFIFQYYREEENGRGNFPPRFSGLQFPNYSSELNVNALELDDSALYLCASSFAGRLDNEQFFGPGTRLTVL.

The chain combines TRBV27 with TRBJ2-7, with TRBD2 as a possible D gene (6 bases). V was pared by 4 bases and J by 7 bases, with 17 bases between. From germline, CDR1 is MNHEY and CDR2 SMNVEV (reference sequence). The CDR3 is 14 residues long. CDR3 nucleotides: TGTGCCAGCAGTTCCTTGGGGGGAGTTTTTGAGCAGTACTTC. The encoded protein is CASSSLGGVFEQYF.

The chain has TRBV9 and TRBJ2-5; either TRBD1 or TRBD2 may supply D (5 bases each). CDR3 length: 15 residues. The V and J ends lost 0 bases and 2 bases respectively, with 11 bases between them. The germline CDR1 and CDR2 sequences are SGDLS and YYNGEE. CDR3 residues: CASSVVQGGQETQYF. CDR3 in DNA: TGTGCCAGCAGCGTAGTGCAGGGCGGGCAAGAGACCCAGTACTTC.

This clonotype was detected ten times or more. The chain uses TRBV14 and TRBJ2-3, with D tentatively TRBD1 (5 bases). The V gene's germline CDR1 is SGHDN and CDR2 FVKESK. This CDR3 is built from 13 residues. The germline V and J ends were trimmed by 4 bases and 3 bases, with 8 bases remaining between them. This CDR3 is CASSRSGTDTQYF. DNA of the CDR3: TGTGCCAGCAGCCGGTCAGGGACAGATACGCAGTATTTT.

The V call is TRBV2, the J call TRBJ2-2; 7 bases line up with TRBD1. Germline loops: CDR1 SNHLY, CDR2 FYNNEI. The CDR3 has 13 amino acids. Losses at the gene ends were 8 bases for V and 4 bases for J; bases not matched to a gene: 4. The chain's CDR3 is CASGQVTTGELFF. The DNA of the CDR3 is TGTGCCAGCGGACAGGTGACCACCGGGGAGCTGTTTTTT.

There are a few counts of this clonotype. J is TRBJ2-3 and V is TRBV6-5; 9 positions agree with TRBD1. Germline lookup yields CDR1 MNHEY and CDR2 SVGAGI. Trimming removed 4 bases from V and 4 bases from J; junction bases left unmatched: 6. This CDR3 is built from 15 residues. The CDR3 here is CASSLGGQGSDTQYF. Here the CDR3 DNA reads TGTGCCAGCAGTTTGGGGGGACAGGGATCAGATACGCAGTATTTT.

The chain combines TRBV7-9 with TRBJ2-7; D may match TRBD1 or TRBD2 (5 bases each). Germline V gene lookup returns CDR1 SEHNR and CDR2 FQNEAQ (reference sequence). V lost 3 bases and J 1 base, leaving 10 bases between the germline ends. CDR3 length: 14 residues. This CDR3 reads CASSFRDASYEQYF. CDR3 DNA: TGTGCCAGCAGCTTTCGGGACGCATCCTACGAGCAGTACTTC.

This clonotype was counted between two and nine times. This rearrangement joins TRBV30 to TRBJ1-1; no clear D. Per germline, CDR1 GTSNPN and CDR2 SVGIG (reference sequence). V was trimmed by 3 bases and J by 0 bases, leaving 8 bases between them. This CDR3 has 13 amino acids. CDR3 nucleotide sequence: TGTGCCTGGAGGCGATCGGTGAACACTGAAGCTTTCTTT. It translates to CAWRRSVNTEAFF.

This clonotype was observed at least ten times. The chain has TRBV4-2 and TRBJ2-3; TRBD2 matches 11 bases. Unmatched junction bases numbered 4, after V lost 2 bases and J lost 3 bases. Germline V gene sequence: CDR1 LGHNA, CDR2 YNFKEQ. The length of the CDR3 is 16 residues. For the CDR3, the DNA is TGTGCCAGCAGCCAAATTAGCGGGAGGGCAACAGATACGCAGTATTTT. Translating it yields CASSQISGRATDTQYF.

The chain has TRBV12-3 or TRBV12-4 and TRBJ1-4; unclear D gene. The V end was cut by 3 bases, the J end by 6 bases, with 8 bases between. The CDR3 loop spans 13 amino acids. The CDR3 DNA follows: TGTGCCAGCAGTTTTGGAGGGTATGAAAAACTGTTTTTT. Amino acids: CASSFGGYEKLFF.

This clonotype was detected a few times. J is TRBJ2-1 and V is TRBV19, with a tentative D call TRBD2 (5 bases). V lost 3 bases and J lost 9, with 12 bases in between. The CDR3 has 13 residues. Germline loops: CDR1 LNHDA, CDR2 SQIVND (reference sequence). The CDR3 nucleotides are TGTGCCAGTAGTATCCGCGCGGGCCTTGAGCAGTTCTTC. As protein: CASSIRAGLEQFF. The full variable domain, rest sourced from reference TRBV19 and TRBJ2-1, is DGGITQSPKYLFRKEGQNVTLSCEQNLNHDAMYWYRQDPGQGLRLIYYSQIVNDFQKGDIAEGYSVSREKKESFPLTVTSAQKNPTAFYLCASSIRAGLEQFFGPGTRLTVL.

This clonotype was observed many times. This chain links TRBV6-1 with TRBJ2-1; 11 nucleotides line up with TRBD2. Germline loops: CDR1 MNHNS, CDR2 SASEGT. The CDR3 length is 14 residues. The V segment lost 6 bases and the J segment 11 bases; nucleotides outside the gene matches: 9. CDR3 in DNA: TGTGCCAGCAGCCCGGGACTAGCGGCCTCGAAGCAGTTCTTC. Encoded protein: CASSPGLAASKQFF.

The chain recombines TRBV7-2 with TRBJ2-7, with D tentatively TRBD1 or TRBD2 (5 bases each). V lost 5 bases and J 0 bases, leaving 11 bases between the germline ends. Germline CDR1 reads SGHTA; CDR2 reads FQGNSA. The CDR3 length is 14 residues. The CDR3 nucleotides read TGTGCCAGCAGCCCATCGGGACCCTCCTACGAGCAGTACTTC. It specifies CASSPSGPSYEQYF. Full variable domain (remainder filled in from reference TRBV7-2 and TRBJ2-7): GAGVSQSPSNKVTEKGKDVELRCDPISGHTALYWYRQSLGQGLEFLIYFQGNSAPDKSGLPSDRFSAERTGGSVSTLTIQRTQQEDSAVYLCASSPSGPSYEQYFGPGTRLTVT.

The chain is built from TRBV5-1 and TRBJ2-4, with a possible D match to TRBD1 (7 bases). The CDR3 contains 14 residues. The V gene's germline CDR1 is SGHRS and CDR2 YFSETQ. V was clipped by 0 bases and J by 9 bases, with 13 bases between them. As DNA, the CDR3 is TGCGCCAGCAGCTTGGAGGGGGCGGAGGGCATTCAGTACTTC. Translation: CASSLEGAEGIQYF.

This clonotype came up a few times. The chain carries TRBV5-1 and TRBJ2-7, with D possibly matching TRBD1 (5 bases). The CDR3 is made up of 15 amino acids. Germline V lookup: CDR1 SGHRS, CDR2 YFSETQ. With 5 bases removed from V and 4 bases from J, the gap between germline ends came to 19 bases. The CDR3: CASRLNPGLDYEQYF. The CDR3 DNA reads as TGCGCCAGCAGGTTGAATCCAGGGTTGGATTACGAGCAGTACTTC.

This clonotype showed up many times. The DNA of the CDR3 is TGTGCCATCAGCCAGGGATCGCCGGGGGAGCAGTACTTC. Its translation is CAISQGSPGEQYF. This chain joins TRBV10-3 and TRBJ2-7; D possibly matches TRBD1 or TRBD2 (5 bases each). Trimming removed 6 bases from V and 7 bases from J, with 16 bases in between. CDR1 and CDR2 from the germline V gene are ENHRY and SYGVKD. The CDR3 is 13 residues long.

About this clonotype itself: Mismatch with germline at one junction end may stem from a read error. V is TRBV7-2 and J is TRBJ2-7, with 14 nucleotides matching TRBD2. The CDR3 sequence is 14 residues long. Germline values: CDR1 SGHTA, CDR2 FQGNSA. The CDR3 DNA is TGTGCCAGCAGCCCCGGGACTAGCGGGGGCTCAGACGCCTTC. Translating it yields CASSPGTSGGSDAF.

This clonotype was observed a few times. CDR3 coding DNA: TGTGCCAGCAGTCCCTACCCGTTTACAGTCCCCCAGTACTTC. Amino acids: CASSPYPFTVPQYF. The genes are TRBV28 and TRBJ2-5; D gene ambiguous. Germline V gene sequence: CDR1 MDHEN, CDR2 SYDVKM. The ends were cut back, 5 bases at V and 9 bases at J, with 19 bases in the middle. This CDR3 contains 14 residues. The whole variable domain, remainder taken from reference TRBV28 and TRBJ2-5, is DVKVTQSSRYLVKRTGEKVFLECVQDMDHENMFWYRQDPGLGLRLIYFSYDVKMKEKGDIPEGYSVSREKKERFSLILESASTNQTSMYLCASSPYPFTVPQYFGPGTRLLVL.

The chain has TRBV28 and TRBJ2-2; D possibly corresponds to TRBD1 (5 bases). This CDR3 is 18 amino acids long. Germline values: CDR1 MDHEN, CDR2 SYDVKM. Trimming removed 3 bases from V and 3 bases from J, with 20 bases in between. In nucleotides, the CDR3 is TGTGCCAGCAGTTTGCAGGGAAAAAGATTCTTGTACACCGGGGAGCTGTTTTTT. Its translation: CASSLQGKRFLYTGELFF.

The rearrangement joins TRBV7-9 to TRBJ1-1; D gene unclear. CDR1 is SEHNR, CDR2 FQNEAQ, per germline (reference sequence). The CDR3 totals 12 residues. The germline V and J ends were trimmed by 3 bases and 8 bases, with 10 bases remaining between them. The CDR3 loop is CASSFQGREAFF. DNA for the CDR3: TGTGCCAGCAGCTTCCAAGGCAGAGAAGCTTTCTTT.

The V gene is TRBV6-1, the J gene TRBJ1-2, with a weak D call TRBD1 (6 bases). Germline-derived CDR1 and CDR2 are MNHNS and SASEGT. The CDR3 sequence is 14 residues long. Trimming left V 6 bases short and J 1 base short, with 12 bases between. The CDR3 region is CASRLQGLNYGYTF. CDR3 in DNA: TGTGCCAGCAGACTCCAGGGGCTTAACTATGGCTACACCTTC.

V usage is TRBV2 and J usage is TRBJ2-7; 13 nucleotides match TRBD2. V lost 11 bases and J lost 2; bases outside the gene matches: 18. The CDR3 totals 18 residues. The germline V gene has CDR1 SNHLY and CDR2 FYNNEI. CDR3 region: CAFNPGTSGVFTTYEQYF. The CDR3, as DNA: TGTGCCTTCAACCCCGGGACTAGCGGGGTTTTTACGACCTACGAGCAGTACTTC.

The CDR3 reads CSARGDNRVRSLNTEAFF. CDR3 bases: TGCAGTGCTAGAGGGGACAACAGGGTGAGGAGTTTGAACACTGAAGCTTTCTTT. The genes are TRBV20-1 and TRBJ1-1, with D possibly being TRBD1 (6 bases). V gave up 1 base and J gave up 0 bases, with 21 bases separating them. The CDR3 runs to 18 residues. The germline V gene has CDR1 DFQATT and CDR2 SNEGSKA (reference sequence).

This clonotype was observed a handful of times. V is TRBV29-1 and J is TRBJ1-1, with 7 bases that match TRBD1. V lost 7 bases and J lost 1; bases outside the gene matches: 6. Germline V gene data show CDR1 as SQVTM and CDR2 as ANQGSEA. The CDR3 has 13 amino acids. The CDR3 protein is CSGDREGNTEAFF. CDR3 nucleotide sequence: TGCAGCGGTGACAGGGAAGGGAACACTGAAGCTTTCTTT.

The rearrangement joins TRBV7-2 to TRBJ2-7; D is perhaps TRBD2 (6 bases). V shed 1 base and J shed 3 bases, with 10 bases lying between them. The CDR3 length is 14 residues. Germline assignment: CDR1 SGHTA and CDR2 FQGNSA. CDR3 coding DNA: TGTGCCAGCAGCTTAGTCGGGAGCTTCTACGAGCAGTACTTC. Translated, it gives CASSLVGSFYEQYF.

The chain combines TRBV20-1 with TRBJ2-7, with D possibly matching TRBD2 (5 bases). The V gene's germline CDR1 is DFQATT and CDR2 SNEGSKA (reference sequence). The CDR3 length is 17 residues. Trimming shortened V by 5 bases and J by 4 bases, and 27 bases separated the two germline ends. Here the CDR3 DNA reads TGCAGTGCTTGGGTCCAACCAGATCGACTTTCGGGGTACGAGCAGTACTTC. This gives the protein CSAWVQPDRLSGYEQYF.